Below, 14 T cell receptor beta chains from the same sample are listed, as sequenced in a study of T cell repertoires in cytomegalovirus infection. TCRdb used MiXCR to reprocess the reads, holding one entry per CDR3 protein. The sample has approximately 770,000 distinct CDR3 sequences, just under 30% seen once. For these receptors, no antigen is known. Sequenced material: cultured CD8+ T cells from PBMCs, taken from culture after CMV antigen stimulation. These receptors were taken from a human donor in good health (CMV status not recorded). Some clones in this sample may be carry-over from other donors' samples.

This clonotype was seen a few times. This chain joins TRBV7-9 and TRBJ2-3; D gene ambiguous. The V end lost 7 bases, the J end lost 5 bases, and 10 bases lay between the germline ends. CDR3 size: 12 residues. Germline CDR1 reads SEHNR; CDR2 reads FQNEAQ (reference sequence). CDR3 amino acids: CASTRWQDTQYF. CDR3 nucleotide sequence: TGTGCCAGCACCCGGTGGCAAGATACGCAGTATTTT.

The CDR3 coding sequence is TGCGCCAGCAGCTTAACCGCAGGGGTGGCTGAAGCTTTCTTT. The encoded protein is CASSLTAGVAEAFF. This rearrangement joins TRBV5-1 to TRBJ1-1; tentative D call: TRBD1 (6 bases). CDR1 and CDR2 from the germline V gene are SGHRS and YFSETQ. This CDR3 has 14 residues. V lost 2 bases, J lost 6 bases, and 14 bases lay in between.

The chain carries TRBV6-2 or TRBV6-3 and TRBJ2-5, with D possibly being TRBD2 (6 bases). Germline lookup yields CDR1 MNHEY and CDR2 SVGEGT. V lost 7 bases and J lost 5, with 14 bases in between. The CDR3 totals 13 residues. CDR3 sequence reads: CASTTGGTETQYF. The CDR3 bases are TGTGCCAGCACCACGGGCGGGACGGAGACCCAGTACTTC.

J is TRBJ1-5 and V is TRBV12-3 or TRBV12-4; TRBD1 matches 8 bases. The CDR3 is 14 residues long. Trimming at V came to 5 bases and at J to 4 bases, leaving 4 bases not matched to a gene. The CDR3 DNA follows: TGTGCCAGCAGTCGTCGACAGGGGAATCAGCCCCAGCATTTT. This translates into CASSRRQGNQPQHF.

The J gene is TRBJ1-5, the V gene TRBV12-3 or TRBV12-4; D is possibly TRBD1 (5 bases). The V end lost 3 bases, the J end lost 3 bases, and 15 bases lay between the germline ends. This CDR3 is 16 amino acids long. The DNA for the CDR3 is TGTGCCAGCAGTTTTAGGTCAGGGAGGTCCAATCAGCCCCAGCATTTT. This encodes CASSFRSGRSNQPQHF.

There are a few counts of this clonotype. The V gene is TRBV4-1, the J gene TRBJ2-7; 7 positions match TRBD2. V shed 4 bases and J 1 base; nucleotides not matched to a gene: 19. The germline V gene has CDR1 MGHRA and CDR2 YSYEKL. The CDR3 is made up of 19 amino acids. In nucleotides, the CDR3 is TGCGCCAGCAGCCTCACCGACCTAGCGGAGTGGGGGAGATCCTACGAGCAGTACTTC. Translating it yields CASSLTDLAEWGRSYEQYF.

The chain couples TRBV7-8 to TRBJ1-1; a weak D match, TRBD1 (6 bases). Trimming removed 6 bases from V and 0 bases from J, with 23 bases in between. Germline V gives CDR1 SGHVS, CDR2 FQNEAQ. The CDR3 extends over 18 amino acids. This CDR3 reads CASSLWGTYRAMNTEAFF. DNA for the CDR3: TGTGCCAGCAGTCTTTGGGGGACCTACAGGGCCATGAACACTGAAGCTTTCTTT.

This clonotype has only a few counts. The chain carries TRBV6-5 and TRBJ2-7; D possibly corresponds to TRBD1 (5 bases). Germline V gene data show CDR1 as MNHEY and CDR2 as SVGAGI. V was shortened by 4 bases and J by 5 bases, with 18 bases between the two germline ends. The CDR3 runs to 15 residues. The CDR3 region has the DNA TGTGCCAGCAGTTCCTCCTGGACACCCCATGACGAGCAGTACGTC. Residues: CASSSSWTPHDEQYV.

This sequence joins TRBV7-2 and TRBJ2-7, with TRBD2 matching over 8 bases. The germline V gene has CDR1 SGHTA and CDR2 FQGNSA. This CDR3 spans 17 amino acids. After removal of 3 bases from V and 1 base from J, the junction contained 11 bases not matched to a gene. The CDR3 reads CASSLDLGGGWSYEQYV. The CDR3 nucleotides read TGTGCCAGCAGCTTGGACCTGGGCGGGGGGTGGTCCTACGAGCAGTACGTC.

This clonotype has ten or more counts. The chain is built from TRBV4-1 and TRBJ2-2; D is perhaps TRBD1 (5 bases). The CDR3 runs to 18 residues. Germline CDR1 and CDR2: MGHRA and YSYEKL. V lost 1 base to trimming and J lost 2 bases, with 17 bases between them. Here the CDR3 DNA reads TGCGCCAGCAGCCAAGTCCACGCAGGGTATATTAACACCGGGGAGCTGTTTTTT. Translated, it gives CASSQVHAGYINTGELFF.

Only a few counts were recorded for this clonotype. The genes are TRBV19 and TRBJ2-1; 8 nucleotides line up with TRBD1. This CDR3 is built from 16 residues. V shed 3 bases, J shed 7 bases, and the junction held 11 bases outside the gene matches. Germline V CDR1 and CDR2: LNHDA, SQIVND (reference sequence). CDR3 protein: CASSMNVGRGLNEQFF. The CDR3 nucleotides read TGTGCCAGTAGTATGAACGTGGGCAGGGGGCTAAATGAGCAGTTCTTC.

This chain connects TRBV4-1 to TRBJ1-5; D ambiguous. Per germline, CDR1 MGHRA and CDR2 YSYEKL. V shed 1 base and J shed 0 bases, with 10 bases lying between them. The CDR3 is 16 residues long. The CDR3 DNA is TGCGCCAGCAGCCAAGGGTTGGAACTTAGCAATCAGCCCCAGCATTTT. It encodes CASSQGLELSNQPQHF.

This clonotype was recorded at least ten times. The rearrangement uses TRBV7-6 and TRBJ2-3; D is possibly TRBD1 or TRBD2 (6 bases each). CDR3 length: 18 amino acids. V was shortened by 2 bases and J by 1 base, with 19 bases between the two germline ends. The germline V gene encodes CDR1 SGHVS and CDR2 FNYEAQ. This CDR3 reads CASSLTPTWGAGTDTQYF. The CDR3 DNA follows: TGTGCCAGCAGCTTAACGCCAACGTGGGGGGCTGGCACAGATACGCAGTATTTT.

Concerning this clonotype: A read error may account for a junction end that differs from germline. The V gene is TRBV7-9, the J gene TRBJ2-1; D perhaps matches TRBD1 (6 bases). CDR1 is SEHNR and CDR2 is FQNEAQ in the germline V gene (reference sequence). The CDR3 has 16 amino acids. CDR3 sequence reads: CASSLPRRDIRNEQLF. CDR3 nucleotide sequence: TGTGCCAGCAGCTTACCCCGAAGGGACATTCGCAATGAGCAGCTCTTC.